This TCR beta chain is from a study of cytomegalovirus exposure and HLA in healthy donors. Study information: HLA-typed donors were the source of approximately 80 million unique TCRs held in an early data release. Study-wide results and limits: In a later analysis, a missense DCLRE1C variant was linked to TCR beta V- and J-gene trimming. As confirmed in vitro, three CMV-associated chains were specific for CMV antigens.

V lost 0 bases and J 7 bases, leaving 15 bases between the germline ends. This CDR3 has 14 residues. CDR1 and CDR2 (germline): GTSNPN, SVGIG (reference sequence). It was with 60 Vbeta and 13 Jbeta primers that the PCR ran. TCRdb keeps only in-frame clones here, not all; method: immunoSEQ multiplex PCR. In the table there are about 210,000 clones, approximately 86% of which are singletons. Notes on this clone: Its antigen is currently unknown.

Sequencing input: PBMCs. The chain links TRBV30 to TRBJ1-2; weak D call: TRBD1 (6 bases). The clonotype originates from a woman aged 25 to 39 in good health and CMV-seronegative. The CDR3 protein is CAWSVNRAAAGYTF. The CDR3, as DNA: TGTGCCTGGAGTGTAAACAGGGCCGCCGCTGGCTACACCTTC.